The T cell receptor beta chain under discussion was sequenced for a study of T cell repertoires in cytomegalovirus infection. Study-level information: It can be stated that public TCR beta signatures indicated CMV infection as well as a matching HLA type. Study outcomes and limitations: CMV carriers having the relevant HLA were flagged by cumulative public TCR beta family frequency. In two of eight donors, the top clonotype was HLA-C-restricted CMV-specific.

TCRdb ran MiXCR on the reads and lists one entry per CDR3 protein. The table includes about 210,000 distinct CDR3 sequences, about 5.9% detected once. The V gene's germline CDR1 is SGHKS and CDR2 YYEKEE (reference sequence). There are 14 residues in the CDR3. Trimming removed 0 bases at V and 5 bases at J, with 8 bases between. In its sample, this clonotype was seen many times. Its antigen is not identified. The receptor's source is a human donor in good health (CMV status not recorded). Some clones in this sample may be carry-over from other donors' samples. The chain employs TRBV5-5 and TRBJ2-2; the D is unclear. Sequences were obtained from PBMCs. The CDR3 nucleotides are TGTGCCAGCAGCTTGGATGTAGGGACCGGGGAGCTGTTTTTT. Its translation is CASSLDVGTGELFF.